The T cell receptor beta chain described here comes from a study of T cells in Graves' hyperthyroidism and ophthalmopathy. This clonotype was found many times. The CDR3 regions of TCR beta were amplified from RNA transcripts. A set of HTBI primers served as the primers for a first-round RT-PCR of the TCR CDR3. MiXCR, applied by TCRdb to the multiplex PCR reads, yields one record per CDR3 protein. Of under 300,000 distinct CDR3 sequences in the sample, 12% to 15% were seen once. V lost 5 bases to trimming and J lost 6 bases, with 16 bases between them. This CDR3 comprises 15 residues. The sample taken for sequencing was blood. This clonotype was obtained from a woman in her thirties or forties with Graves' hyperthyroidism. The chain is built from TRBV12-3 or TRBV12-4 and TRBJ2-2; D not resolved. The CDR3 sequence: CASSPPSVGAGELFF. The CDR3 region has the DNA TGTGCCAGCAGTCCCCCAAGCGTAGGCGCCGGGGAGCTGTTTTTT.